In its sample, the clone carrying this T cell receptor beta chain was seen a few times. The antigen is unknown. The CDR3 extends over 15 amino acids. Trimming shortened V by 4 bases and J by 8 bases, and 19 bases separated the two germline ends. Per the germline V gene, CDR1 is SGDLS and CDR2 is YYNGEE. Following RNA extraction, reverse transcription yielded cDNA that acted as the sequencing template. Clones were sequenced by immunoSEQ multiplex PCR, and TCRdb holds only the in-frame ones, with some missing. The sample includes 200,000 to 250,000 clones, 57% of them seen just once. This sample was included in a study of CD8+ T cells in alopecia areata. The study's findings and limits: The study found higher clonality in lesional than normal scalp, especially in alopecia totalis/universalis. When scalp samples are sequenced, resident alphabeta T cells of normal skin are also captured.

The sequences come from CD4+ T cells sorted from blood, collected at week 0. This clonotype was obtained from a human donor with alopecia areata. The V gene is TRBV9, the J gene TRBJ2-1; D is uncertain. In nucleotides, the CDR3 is TGTGCCAGCAGCCCCACCACCCGACAATCTGATGAGCAGTTCTTC. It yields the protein CASSPTTRQSDEQFF.